This TCR beta chain was documented in a study of cytomegalovirus exposure and HLA in healthy donors. Notes on this clone: What it recognizes is unknown.

This PCR relied on a set of 60 Vbeta primers and 13 Jbeta primers. Clones were read by immunoSEQ multiplex PCR, and TCRdb kept only the in-frame ones, dropping some. This sample carries 95,000 to 150,000 clones, 83% of them seen once, and the ten largest clones take over 3%. The V gene end was trimmed by 1 base and the J gene end by 3 bases; junction bases not matched to a gene: 5. The CDR3 extends over 15 amino acids. CDR1 and CDR2 (germline): SEHNR, FQNEAQ (reference sequence). The study, taken as a whole, reports: The availability of immune exposure information extended only to CMV serostatus.

The chain joins TRBV7-9 to TRBJ2-7; 8 bases line up with TRBD2. The sequence came from a woman between 40 and 50 years old in good health and CMV-seropositive. Specimen: PBMCs. CDR3 bases: TGTGCCAGCAGCTTAGGTTCTAGCGGGTACTACGAGCAGTACTTC. Amino acid sequence: CASSLGSSGYYEQYF.